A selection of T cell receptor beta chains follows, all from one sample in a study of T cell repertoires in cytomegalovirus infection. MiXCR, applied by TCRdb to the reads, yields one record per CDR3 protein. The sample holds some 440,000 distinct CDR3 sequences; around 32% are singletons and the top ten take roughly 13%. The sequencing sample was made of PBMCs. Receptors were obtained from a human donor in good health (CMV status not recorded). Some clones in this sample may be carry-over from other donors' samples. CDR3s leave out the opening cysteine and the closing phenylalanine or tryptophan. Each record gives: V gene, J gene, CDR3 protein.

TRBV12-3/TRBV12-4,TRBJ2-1,ASSRTGVEHEQF
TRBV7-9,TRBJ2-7,ASSFGLGDFRIYEQY
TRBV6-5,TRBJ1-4,ASSYFGAGGEKLF
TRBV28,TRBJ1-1,ASSYPTGDQAF
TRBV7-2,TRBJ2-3,ARSLGGTGADTHY
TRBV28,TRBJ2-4,ASSSAGQAKNIQY
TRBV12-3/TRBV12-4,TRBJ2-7,ASIPGTGSAPRSSEQY
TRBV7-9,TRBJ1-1,ASSGKTGGRTEAF
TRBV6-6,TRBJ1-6,ASSYKGRDSPLH
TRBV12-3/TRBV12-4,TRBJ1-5,ASTPGQTVNQPQH
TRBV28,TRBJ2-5,ASSSHQGTGGGETQY
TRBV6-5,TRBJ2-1,ASSSGGTFEQF
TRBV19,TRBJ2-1,ASSTPLGTRGNEQF
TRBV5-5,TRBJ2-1,ASSLEALNEQF
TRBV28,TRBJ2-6,ASSIRGRGSSGANVLT
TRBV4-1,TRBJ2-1,ASSQGSEQF
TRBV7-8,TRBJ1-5,ASSVQPGRDYSNQPQH
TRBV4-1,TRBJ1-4,ASSQAGEKNEKLF